These 2 T cell receptor beta chains originate from one sample sequenced in a study of T cells in localized non-small cell lung cancer. Only in-frame clones appear in the TCRdb table, and some are missing; sequencing was by immunoSEQ multiplex PCR. The top ten clones hold approximately 1.2% of a sample with about 74,000 clones, approximately 84% of them seen once. The specimen was peripheral blood, collected before any cancer treatment. The receptor source for this set is a female donor older than 55 with stage I lung adenocarcinoma.

This clone was recorded a few times. This rearrangement joins TRBV28 to TRBJ2-7; the match to TRBD2 covers 10 bases. The CDR3 is made up of 14 amino acids. Germline assignment: CDR1 MDHEN and CDR2 SYDVKM. The V and J ends lost 6 bases and 6 bases, in that order; junction bases with no gene match: 8. CDR3 region: CASRQAGGPREQYF. The CDR3 DNA sequence: TGTGCCAGCAGACAAGCGGGAGGGCCGCGCGAGCAGTACTTC.

This clone was seen a few times. The gene calls are TRBV28 and TRBJ2-7; 9 bases match TRBD1. Per the germline V gene, CDR1 is MDHEN and CDR2 is SYDVKM. CDR3 size: 18 residues. V trimming: 5 bases; J trimming: 0 bases; junction bases outside the gene matches: 14. DNA for the CDR3: TGTGCCAGCAGTACTCCGGGACAGGGAAAACTCTACTCCTACGAGCAGTACTTC. It codes for CASSTPGQGKLYSYEQYF.